The 30 T cell receptor beta chains presented below share a single source sample, sequenced in a study of PD-1 blockade in mismatch repair-deficient tumors. Repertoires were generated with immunoSEQ multiplex PCR, while TCRdb's copy carries only in-frame clones and drops some. The data show 100,000 to 150,000 clones, about 88% seen once. Sample: peripheral blood, taken 44 weeks after starting pembrolizumab. These receptors all stem from an adult with mismatch repair-deficient cancer.

CDR3 nucleotides: TGTGCCAGCAGTTTATTAGGGGCGCGAGTTAGCGAGCAGTACTTC. This codes for CASSLLGARVSEQYF. The chain combines TRBV27 with TRBJ2-7; tentatively, D is TRBD1 (5 bases). Germline-derived CDR1 and CDR2 are MNHEY and SMNVEV (reference sequence). V lost 1 base and J 6 bases, leaving 16 bases between the germline ends. The CDR3 is 15 residues long.

The V gene is TRBV4-3, the J gene TRBJ2-1, with 10 bases lining up with TRBD2. The germline V gene encodes CDR1 LGHNA and CDR2 YSLEER. With 0 bases clipped from V and 9 bases from J, the junction kept 11 bases outside the gene matches. CDR3 length equals 17 residues. The CDR3 bases are TGCGCCAGCAGCCAAGATCTCGGGCTAGCGGGAGAGGGTGAGCAGTTCTTC. Protein: CASSQDLGLAGEGEQFF.

This chain uses TRBV4-3 with TRBJ2-1, with unresolved D. Germline CDR1 reads LGHNA; CDR2 reads YSLEER. V was shortened by 0 bases and J by 9 bases, with 9 bases between the two germline ends. The CDR3 totals 13 residues. CDR3 sequence reads: CASSQDPGLEQFF. The CDR3 nucleotides read TGCGCCAGCAGCCAAGATCCTGGTCTTGAGCAGTTCTTC.

CDR3 region: CASSPLVTGGTGNQPQHF. Written as DNA, the CDR3 is TGTGCCAGCAGCCCCCTTGTAACAGGGGGCACGGGCAATCAGCCCCAGCATTTT. This rearrangement joins TRBV27 to TRBJ1-5, with 9 bases identical to TRBD1. The J segment lost 2 bases and the V segment lost 6 bases, leaving 14 bases of the junction unmatched. The length of the CDR3 is 18 residues. Germline V gives CDR1 MNHEY, CDR2 SMNVEV (reference sequence).

The genes are TRBV21-1 and TRBJ1-4. TRBV21-1 is a documented pseudogene. The length of the CDR3 is 16 residues. Written as DNA, the CDR3 is TGTGCCAGCATTCACGGGGGGGGACACAATAATGAAAAACTGTTTTTT. Translation gives CASIHGGGHNNEKLFF.

The chain combines TRBV5-5 with TRBJ2-7; D possibly corresponds to TRBD2 (6 bases). This CDR3 contains 17 residues. V lost 0 bases, J lost 4 bases, and 20 bases lay in between. The germline CDR1 and CDR2 sequences are SGHKS and YYEKEE (reference sequence). Written as DNA, the CDR3 is TGTGCCAGCAGCTTGGAGCCTTCCGGGCGGGGTTTGTACGAGCAGTACTTC. Amino acids: CASSLEPSGRGLYEQYF.

This chain uses TRBV6-5 with TRBJ2-6; tentatively, D is TRBD1 (5 bases). Looked up from germline, CDR1 is MNHEY and CDR2 is SVGAGI. Trimming cost V 7 bases and J 0 bases, with 10 bases left between them. The CDR3 totals 15 residues. CDR3 bases: TGTGCCAGCACCACCCAGGGCTCTGGGGCCAACGTCCTGACTTTC. Translated, it gives CASTTQGSGANVLTF.

This chain joins TRBV7-6 and TRBJ2-1, with TRBD2 as a possible D gene (6 bases). This CDR3 contains 15 residues. The germline V gene has CDR1 SGHVS and CDR2 FNYEAQ. Trimming removed 1 base from V and 5 bases from J, with 12 bases in between. CDR3 sequence: CASSLVGRTDNEQFF. The DNA for the CDR3 is TGTGCCAGCAGCTTAGTCGGGAGAACGGACAATGAGCAGTTCTTC. Based on the CDR3 plus reference TRBV7-6 and TRBJ2-1, the full variable domain is GAGVSQSPRYKVTKRGQDVALRCDPISGHVSLYWYRQALGQGPEFLTYFNYEAQQDKSGLPNDRFSAERPEGSISTLTIQRTEQRDSAMYRCASSLVGRTDNEQFFGPGTRLTVL.

CDR3 region: CASKTPRQGVSKYNEQFF. In nucleotides, the CDR3 is TGTGCCAGCAAAACCCCAAGACAGGGTGTCTCCAAATACAATGAGCAGTTCTTC. This chain joins TRBV27 and TRBJ2-1, with TRBD1 matching 7 bases. This CDR3 contains 18 residues. CDR1 MNHEY and CDR2 SMNVEV come from the germline V gene (reference sequence). The junction had 19 bases not matched to a gene; V was cut back by 7 bases and J by 4 bases.

This chain joins TRBV27 and TRBJ2-3, with TRBD2 matching 11 bases. Germline CDR1 MNHEY, CDR2 SMNVEV (reference sequence). The trim removed 3 bases at V and 3 bases at J, leaving 8 bases unmatched. The CDR3 consists of 17 residues. Here the CDR3 DNA reads TGTGCCAGCAGTTTCACACTAGCGGGAGCCATGACAGATACGCAGTATTTT. Its protein product is CASSFTLAGAMTDTQYF.

V is TRBV4-3 and J is TRBJ2-3, with TRBD2 matching over 9 bases. The J segment lost 3 bases and the V segment lost 3 bases, leaving 4 bases of the junction unmatched. The CDR3 has 15 amino acids. Germline lookup yields CDR1 LGHNA and CDR2 YSLEER. CDR3 sequence (DNA): TGCGCCAGCAGCCACTCTAGCGGGAAGACAGATACGCAGTATTTT. Amino acids: CASSHSSGKTDTQYF.

The chain has TRBV20-1 and TRBJ2-5; the D is unclear. Germline loops: CDR1 DFQATT, CDR2 SNEGSKA (reference sequence). The CDR3 loop spans 10 amino acids. V lost 1 base, J lost 4 bases, and 1 base lay in between. The CDR3 DNA sequence: TGCAGTGCTAGAGTAGAGACCCAGTACTTC. Amino acid sequence: CSARVETQYF.

The chain carries TRBV12-5 and TRBJ2-5; D is unclear. Germline V gives CDR1 LGHNT, CDR2 FRNRAP. The V and J ends lost 5 bases and 2 bases respectively, with 18 bases between them. The CDR3 loop spans 16 amino acids. CDR3 region: CASGPVRWRNQETQYF. As DNA, the CDR3 is TGTGCTAGTGGTCCAGTTCGTTGGCGGAATCAAGAGACCCAGTACTTC.

CDR3 in DNA: TGTGCCAGCTCGACGCCGGACAGGGGTAGATCCTACGAGCAGTACTTC. It yields the protein CASSTPDRGRSYEQYF. This chain connects TRBV18 to TRBJ2-7, with 9 bases matching TRBD1. Germline assignment: CDR1 KGHSH and CDR2 LQKENI. This CDR3 region has 16 residues. J was trimmed by 1 base and V by 6 bases; bases with no gene match: 10.

The V and J genes are TRBV29-1 and TRBJ1-4; 7 nucleotides line up with TRBD1. CDR1 and CDR2 (germline): SQVTM, ANQGSEA. Germline trimming cut 6 bases from V and 6 bases from J; bases unmatched to any gene: 4. This CDR3 comprises 12 residues. CDR3 sequence (DNA): TGCAGCGTCCGGACAGGTTATGAAAAACTGTTTTTT. Translated, it gives CSVRTGYEKLFF.

The chain has TRBV19 and TRBJ1-1; D not certain. Germline-derived CDR1 and CDR2 are LNHDA and SQIVND (reference sequence). CDR3 size: 12 residues. Trimming removed 5 bases from V and 0 bases from J, with 4 bases in between. The CDR3 reads CASSWVNTEAFF. DNA for the CDR3: TGTGCCAGTAGTTGGGTGAACACTGAAGCTTTCTTT. The full variable domain, completed using reference TRBV19 and TRBJ1-1, is DGGITQSPKYLFRKEGQNVTLSCEQNLNHDAMYWYRQDPGQGLRLIYYSQIVNDFQKGDIAEGYSVSREKKESFPLTVTSAQKNPTAFYLCASSWVNTEAFFGQGTRLTVV.

This CDR3 is CASSQDRGDQPQHF. DNA of the CDR3: TGTGCCAGCAGCCAGGACAGGGGTGATCAGCCCCAGCATTTT. J is TRBJ1-5 and V is TRBV4-2; TRBD1 aligns across 9 bases. The CDR3 covers 14 residues. The germline gives CDR1 LGHNA, CDR2 YNFKEQ. The V gene end was trimmed by 3 bases and the J gene end by 5 bases; junction bases not matched to a gene: 2.

The chain uses TRBV10-3 and TRBJ2-1; the D is unclear. Germline CDR1 and CDR2: ENHRY and SYGVKD. Deletions cut 0 bases from V and 2 bases from J, with 5 bases between. There are 14 residues in the CDR3. For the CDR3, the DNA is TGTGCCATCAGTGAGTCATTTACCTACAATGAGCAGTTCTTC. It translates to CAISESFTYNEQFF.

The chain recombines TRBV5-4 with TRBJ1-2; unclear D gene. This CDR3 has 18 residues. The V end was cut by 1 base, the J end by 0 bases, with 19 bases between. CDR1 is SGHNT and CDR2 is YYREEE in the germline V gene (reference sequence). The CDR3 nucleotides read TGTGCCAGCAGCTTGTTTGGGAAGAGGAGAGAAACTAACTATGGCTACACCTTC. It encodes CASSLFGKRRETNYGYTF. Together with reference TRBV5-4 and TRBJ1-2, the CDR3 gives the full variable domain: ETGVTQSPTHLIKTRGQQVTLRCSSQSGHNTVSWYQQALGQGPQFIFQYYREEENGRGNFPPRFSGLQFPNYSSELNVNALELDDSALYLCASSLFGKRRETNYGYTFGSGTRLTVV.

The chain employs TRBV21-1 and TRBJ2-5; the D call TRBD2 from the table was never checked on the DNA. TRBV21-1 corresponds to a pseudogene. The CDR3 has 13 amino acids. The CDR3: CASWIKRGETQYF. CDR3 nucleotide sequence: TGTGCCAGCTGGATTAAACGGGGGGAGACCCAGTACTTC.

J is TRBJ1-3 and V is TRBV4-1; D not certain. Germline V lookup: CDR1 MGHRA, CDR2 YSYEKL. Trimming took off 4 bases at V and 2 bases at J, with 12 bases between the two ends. CDR3 length equals 15 residues. The CDR3: CASSLRILPGNTIYF. The CDR3 DNA is TGCGCCAGCAGCCTCAGAATACTACCTGGAAACACCATATATTTT.

CDR3 amino acids: CASSQDPMAYEQYF. The CDR3 coding sequence is TGCGCCAGCAGCCAAGATCCTATGGCTTACGAGCAGTACTTC. This chain uses TRBV4-1 with TRBJ2-7; D is unresolved. Germline V gene data show CDR1 as MGHRA and CDR2 as YSYEKL. V gave up 0 bases and J gave up 4 bases, with 10 bases separating them. This CDR3 is 14 amino acids long.

The chain combines TRBV2 with TRBJ2-5; D is uncertain. CDR3 size: 15 residues. Germline V lookup: CDR1 SNHLY, CDR2 FYNNEI. Trimming shortened V by 1 base and J by 5 bases, and 14 bases separated the two germline ends. For the CDR3, the DNA is TGTGCCAGCAGTGAAGAGAGCTATTCGGAGGAGACCCAGTACTTC. It is translated as CASSEESYSEETQYF.

The V call is TRBV7-8, the J call TRBJ1-5; 9 nucleotides align to TRBD1. Germline-derived CDR1 and CDR2 are SGHVS and FQNEAQ. The CDR3 consists of 16 residues. J was trimmed by 5 bases and V by 5 bases; bases with no gene match: 10. CDR3 bases: TGTGCCAGCAGCGCGACACAGGGGGCCAGTGATCAGCCCCAGCATTTT. Translated: CASSATQGASDQPQHF.

This chain uses TRBV18 with TRBJ2-1; TRBD1 agrees at 7 bases. V lost 4 bases and J lost 5; bases outside the gene matches: 14. CDR3 length: 17 residues. Germline V lookup: CDR1 KGHSH, CDR2 LQKENI. The CDR3 reads CASSRPLQGGSNNEQFF. The CDR3 DNA sequence: TGTGCCAGCTCACGCCCTTTGCAAGGGGGCAGTAACAATGAGCAGTTCTTC.

The rearrangement joins TRBV11-3 to TRBJ2-7; 7 bases align to TRBD1. This CDR3 comprises 13 residues. V was clipped by 5 bases and J by 3 bases; unmatched bases: 4. Germline loops: CDR1 SGHNT, CDR2 YENEEA. The chain's CDR3 is CASSQGQNYEQYF. The CDR3 nucleotides are TGTGCCAGCAGCCAGGGACAGAACTACGAGCAGTACTTC.

The rearrangement uses TRBV29-1 and TRBJ1-2; D may be TRBD1 (6 bases). The V end was cut by 5 bases, the J end by 6 bases, with 22 bases between. The length of the CDR3 is 15 residues. Germline CDR1 and CDR2: SQVTM and ANQGSEA. DNA for the CDR3: TGCAGCGTTTCCACCGGACAGCCCATGACCCATGGCTACACCTTC. It is translated as CSVSTGQPMTHGYTF.

This clone was observed a handful of times. The rearrangement joins TRBV14 to TRBJ2-7, with a possible D match to TRBD1 (5 bases). The V end lost 0 bases, the J end lost 3 bases, and 12 bases lay between the germline ends. The CDR3 is 15 residues long. The germline V gene has CDR1 SGHDN and CDR2 FVKESK. The CDR3 loop is CASSQDRQWGYEQYF. The CDR3 DNA sequence: TGTGCCAGCAGCCAAGATCGACAGTGGGGCTACGAGCAGTACTTC.

The chain couples TRBV6-6 to TRBJ1-4; D call uncertain. The CDR3 has 13 amino acids. CDR1 is MNHNY, CDR2 SVGAGI, per germline (reference sequence). Trimming pared 5 bases from V and 12 bases from J, leaving 16 bases between. The CDR3 sequence is CASSPFATGELFF. In DNA form, the CDR3 reads TGTGCCAGCAGTCCCTTTGCCACTGGGGAACTGTTTTTT.

The V call is TRBV10-2, the J call TRBJ2-7, with D unresolved. CDR1 is WSHSY, CDR2 SAAADI, per germline. Trimming shortened V by 8 bases and J by 2 bases, and 13 bases separated the two germline ends. The CDR3 covers 13 residues. Here the CDR3 DNA reads TGCGCCAGCCCGGCCCTGAATGCCTACGAGCAGTACTTC. This codes for CASPALNAYEQYF.